The 2 T cell receptor beta chains in this list originate from one sample, sequenced in a study of T cell repertoires in cytomegalovirus infection. TCRdb reprocessed the reads via MiXCR and lists one record per CDR3 protein. Among around 290,000 distinct CDR3 sequences listed, roughly a quarter were seen once. Sequences were obtained from PBMCs. These receptors all come from a human donor in good health (CMV status not recorded). Some clones in this sample may be carry-over from other donors' samples.

The chain is built from TRBV10-1 and TRBJ1-2, with TRBD1 identical over 7 bases. Losses at the gene ends were 3 bases for V and 7 bases for J; bases not matched to a gene: 5. Germline V lookup: CDR1 WNHNN, CDR2 SYGVQD (reference sequence). The CDR3 covers 13 residues. The CDR3 DNA reads as TGCGCCAGCAGTGAAGATTACAGGGGTGGCTACACCTTC. Translating it yields CASSEDYRGGYTF.

The chain employs TRBV7-2 and TRBJ2-3; D tentatively fits TRBD1 or TRBD2 (5 bases each). The V gene's germline CDR1 is SGHTA and CDR2 FQGNSA. This CDR3 spans 15 amino acids. V was clipped by 5 bases and J by 1 base, with 13 bases between them. DNA for the CDR3: TGTGCCAGCAGCCAGTGGGGGTCCGGCACAGATACGCAGTATTTT. Amino acid sequence: CASSQWGSGTDTQYF.